These 11 T cell receptor beta chains originate from one sample sequenced in a study. TCRdb re-analysed the 5' RACE reads in MiXCR, keeping a single row per CDR3 protein. The sample has under 60,000 distinct CDR3 sequences, 28% seen once; the top ten hold roughly 1.9%. Sequencing used naive CD4+ T cells sorted from blood. Subset in this sample: naive CD4+ T cells, CD4+CD45RA+CD25-. These receptor sequences come from a female donor with breast cancer.

This clonotype appeared once. This rearrangement joins TRBV3-1 to TRBJ2-3, with 10 bases lining up with TRBD2. The V gene's germline CDR1 is LGHDT and CDR2 YNNKEL (reference sequence). The CDR3 loop spans 16 amino acids. V lost 4 bases to trimming and J lost 2 bases; unmatched junction nucleotides: 6. The CDR3 loop is CASSREAGGSTDTQYF. The CDR3, as DNA: TGTGCCAGCAGCCGAGAAGCGGGAGGGTCCACAGATACGCAGTATTTT.

Comment on this clonotype: A single base separates this from a much larger clone, so it may be a read error. V gene TRBV20-1 combines with J gene TRBJ2-3, with 10 nucleotides matching TRBD2. The CDR3 has 17 amino acids. The ends lost 5 bases at V and 3 bases at J; junction bases unmatched: 14. CDR1 DFQATT and CDR2 SNEGSKA come from the germline V gene (reference sequence). The CDR3 spells CSAAPSIASGSTDTQYF. In DNA, the CDR3 is TGCAGTGCTGCCCCTAGCATCGCTAGCGGGAGTACAGATACGCAGTATTTT.

The gene calls are TRBV5-1 and TRBJ1-2; D unclear. The CDR3 runs to 14 residues. The V gene lost 2 bases and the J gene lost 6 bases, with 14 bases spanning the gap. Germline-derived CDR1 and CDR2 are SGHRS and YFSETQ. CDR3 region: CASSFLGTRDGYTF. The CDR3, as DNA: TGCGCCAGCAGCTTTTTAGGCACAAGGGATGGCTACACCTTC.

The chain recombines TRBV6-2 or TRBV6-3 with TRBJ2-1; D is possibly TRBD2 (6 bases). The CDR3 has 15 amino acids. Per germline, CDR1 MNHEY and CDR2 SVGEGT. V gave up 5 bases and J gave up 2 bases, with 13 bases separating them. The CDR3 loop is CASSAGTSTYNEQFF. The CDR3 coding sequence is TGTGCCAGCAGTGCCGGGACTTCGACCTACAATGAGCAGTTCTTC.

This clonotype has a handful of counts. This chain joins TRBV2 and TRBJ2-3; tentative D call: TRBD1 (5 bases). The V gene lost 6 bases and the J gene lost 10 bases, with 20 bases spanning the gap. CDR1 is SNHLY and CDR2 is FYNNEI in the germline V gene. This CDR3 contains 14 residues. The CDR3 reads CASSDGRNRTPQYF. The CDR3, as DNA: TGTGCCAGCAGCGACGGCCGGAACAGGACGCCGCAGTATTTT.

J is TRBJ2-1 and V is TRBV7-3, with a tentative D call TRBD2 (5 bases). Germline CDR1 reads SGHTA; CDR2 reads FQGTGA. CDR3 length: 12 amino acids. Trimming left V 5 bases short and J 9 bases short, with 11 bases between. The CDR3 is CASSHSAGEQFF. The DNA of the CDR3 is TGTGCCAGCAGCCATAGCGCGGGTGAGCAGTTCTTC.

A few counts support this clonotype. This chain uses TRBV18 with TRBJ1-5; D is possibly TRBD1 (6 bases). This CDR3 spans 15 amino acids. The V and J ends lost 5 bases and 1 base respectively, with 12 bases between them. Per the germline V gene, CDR1 is KGHSH and CDR2 is LQKENI. CDR3 protein: CASSSSTGSNQPQHF. As DNA, the CDR3 is TGTGCCAGCTCATCGAGTACAGGGAGCAATCAGCCCCAGCATTTT.

This clonotype was seen a few times. This CDR3 reads CAAMRGPGSADTQYF. In DNA form, the CDR3 reads TGTGCCGCGATGAGGGGTCCAGGGAGCGCAGATACGCAGTATTTT. The chain has TRBV6-5 and TRBJ2-3; the D gene could be TRBD1 or TRBD2 (5 bases each). The germline V gene encodes CDR1 MNHEY and CDR2 SVGAGI. V lost 11 bases to trimming and J lost 4 bases, with 22 bases between them. The CDR3 has 15 residues.

In its sample, this clonotype was seen a few times. The gene calls are TRBV28 and TRBJ1-2; 8 bases line up with TRBD1. Unmatched junction bases numbered 18, after V lost 5 bases and J lost 10 bases. The V gene's germline CDR1 is MDHEN and CDR2 SYDVKM. The CDR3 totals 16 residues. The CDR3 spells CASSGQGLGLIVDYTF. In DNA, the CDR3 is TGTGCCAGCAGTGGACAGGGATTGGGTTTAATTGTGGACTACACCTTC.

As concerns this clonotype: A clone one base away is much larger, so this may be a read error. Since no conserved phenylalanine or tryptophan closes the CDR3, a read error is the likely cause. This chain joins TRBV7-9 and TRBJ2-1; 11 nucleotides align to TRBD2. Germline V gene sequence: CDR1 SEHNR, CDR2 FQNEAQ (reference sequence). The CDR3 is 16 amino acids. V lost 0 bases and J lost 3; bases outside the gene matches: 1. In DNA form, the CDR3 reads TGTGCCAGCAGCTTAGCACTAGCGGGGGTCTACAATGAGCAGTTCATC. Protein product: CASSLALAGVYNEQFI.

This rearrangement joins TRBV20-1 to TRBJ2-5; no clear D. The germline CDR1 and CDR2 sequences are DFQATT and SNEGSKA (reference sequence). The V end lost 8 bases, the J end lost 4 bases, and 14 bases lay between the germline ends. The CDR3 runs 12 residues. The CDR3: CSTYSSGETQYF. The CDR3 DNA reads as TGCAGTACCTATAGCTCTGGAGAGACCCAGTACTTC.